These 16 T cell receptor beta chains were all obtained from the same sample, sequenced in a study of identical twins. One entry per CDR3 protein, called by TCRdb with MiXCR from the 5' RACE reads. Of about 490,000 distinct CDR3 sequences in the sample, 12% to 15% are singletons; the top ten hold 0.44%. The same specimen was also included in a second study, on yellow fever vaccine responses in identical twins.

The sequenced sample consisted of CD4+ T cells sorted from blood. The receptors here all came from a young woman in good health.

This clonotype was detected only a few times. The chain is built from TRBV6-5 and TRBJ2-1; D not certain. Germline V gives CDR1 MNHEY, CDR2 SVGAGI. The V gene lost 6 bases and the J gene lost 8 bases, with 11 bases spanning the gap. CDR3 length: 12 amino acids. CDR3 amino acids: CASRLSKDEQFF. For the CDR3, the DNA is TGTGCCAGCAGACTTAGCAAGGATGAGCAGTTCTTC.

This clonotype was observed a few times. The rearrangement joins TRBV5-1 to TRBJ2-5; tentatively, D is TRBD1 (8 bases). The germline V and J ends were trimmed by 1 base and 5 bases, with 15 bases remaining between them. Germline V lookup: CDR1 SGHRS, CDR2 YFSETQ. CDR3 length equals 15 residues. The chain's CDR3 is CASSLTGGDIETQYF. The CDR3 DNA reads as TGCGCCAGCAGCTTGACAGGGGGGGACATTGAGACCCAGTACTTC.

The chain links TRBV28 to TRBJ2-7; D not resolved. V was shortened by 5 bases and J by 2 bases, with 16 bases between the two germline ends. The CDR3 consists of 15 residues. The V gene's germline CDR1 is MDHEN and CDR2 SYDVKM. The CDR3 DNA reads as TGTGCCAGCAGTCCACCGGCGATCAGTGCCTACGAGCAGTACGTC. Amino acids: CASSPPAISAYEQYV.

This rearrangement joins TRBV5-1 to TRBJ2-1; D possibly matches TRBD1 or TRBD2 (5 bases each). The germline V and J ends were trimmed by 2 bases and 4 bases, with 13 bases remaining between them. CDR1 and CDR2 from the germline V gene are SGHRS and YFSETQ. The CDR3 has 15 amino acids. CDR3: CASSLGGEGYNEQFF. The CDR3 DNA reads as TGCGCCAGCAGCTTAGGAGGAGAGGGGTACAATGAGCAGTTCTTC. The full variable domain, rest sourced from reference TRBV5-1 and TRBJ2-1, is KAGVTQTPRYLIKTRGQQVTLSCSPISGHRSVSWYQQTPGQGLQFLFEYFSETQRNKGNFPGRFSGRQFSNSRSEMNVSTLELGDSALYLCASSLGGEGYNEQFFGPGTRLTVL.

The rearrangement links TRBV4-1 to TRBJ2-7; D gene unclear. This CDR3 has 17 residues. Germline loops: CDR1 MGHRA, CDR2 YSYEKL. With 1 base removed from V and 0 bases from J, the gap between germline ends came to 16 bases. The CDR3 sequence is CASSQGVIGMSSYEQYV. CDR3 nucleotide sequence: TGCGCCAGCAGCCAAGGAGTCATAGGGATGAGCTCCTACGAGCAGTACGTC.

This clonotype was picked up a small number of times. The chain links TRBV28 to TRBJ2-1, with TRBD2 identical over 14 bases. CDR3 length equals 21 residues. The junction had 17 bases not matched to a gene; V was cut back by 6 bases and J by 1 base. The germline V gene encodes CDR1 MDHEN and CDR2 SYDVKM. The CDR3 nucleotides are TGTGCCAGCAGCCTTACCCGACCGACTAGCGGGAGGGCCCTTTCCTACAATGAGCAGTTCTTC. Protein sequence: CASSLTRPTSGRALSYNEQFF.

The chain employs TRBV3-1 and TRBJ2-2, with 14 bases fitting TRBD2. The CDR3 is made up of 17 amino acids. Germline assignment: CDR1 LGHDT and CDR2 YNNKEL (reference sequence). Losses at the gene ends were 4 bases for V and 1 base for J; bases not matched to a gene: 2. CDR3 residues: CASSLGTSGRNTGELFF. The DNA for the CDR3 is TGTGCCAGCAGCCTAGGGACTAGCGGGAGGAACACCGGGGAGCTGTTTTTT.

This clonotype was detected only a few times. This chain's CDR3 is CASSQWGRNINYGYTF. For the CDR3, the DNA is TGCGCCAGCAGCCAATGGGGACGTAACATTAACTATGGCTACACCTTC. J is TRBJ1-2 and V is TRBV4-1; the D gene is possibly TRBD1 (5 bases). V dropped 2 bases and J dropped 1 base, with 14 bases sitting between them. Germline-derived CDR1 and CDR2 are MGHRA and YSYEKL. The CDR3 totals 16 residues.

This clonotype was counted only a few times. The V call is TRBV7-9, the J call TRBJ1-1; D remains ambiguous. This CDR3 has 13 amino acids. V was cut by 2 bases and J by 11 bases, with 15 bases left in between. CDR1 is SEHNR, CDR2 FQNEAQ, per germline (reference sequence). The CDR3 region is CASSLRDGLSAFF. The CDR3, as DNA: TGTGCCAGCAGCTTAAGGGATGGTTTAAGTGCTTTCTTT.

This clonotype was recorded a few times. The chain recombines TRBV11-3 with TRBJ2-2; weak D call: TRBD2 (6 bases). Germline V gene lookup returns CDR1 SGHNT and CDR2 YENEEA. CDR3 length: 14 amino acids. With 5 bases removed from V and 5 bases from J, the gap between germline ends came to 12 bases. The CDR3 DNA reads as TGTGCCAGCAGCGTTAGCGGCCCTACCGGGGAGCTGTTTTTT. It yields the protein CASSVSGPTGELFF.

The chain employs TRBV7-2 and TRBJ2-3; 10 nucleotides line up with TRBD2. Trimming removed 0 bases from V and 2 bases from J; junction bases left unmatched: 8. The length of the CDR3 is 18 residues. CDR1 is SGHTA and CDR2 is FQGNSA in the germline V gene. The DNA of the CDR3 is TGTGCCAGCAGCTTAGCTCCCTCGGGGACTAGCGTCACAGATACGCAGTATTTT. This gives the protein CASSLAPSGTSVTDTQYF. Looking up the rest from reference TRBV7-2 and TRBJ2-3 gives the full variable domain: GAGVSQSPSNKVTEKGKDVELRCDPISGHTALYWYRQSLGQGLEFLIYFQGNSAPDKSGLPSDRFSAERTGGSVSTLTIQRTQQEDSAVYLCASSLAPSGTSVTDTQYFGPGTRLTVL.

J is TRBJ1-5 and V is TRBV18; D uncertain. CDR3 length: 17 residues. Trimming stripped 6 bases from V and 1 base from J, with 19 bases between. The V gene's germline CDR1 is KGHSH and CDR2 LQKENI. The CDR3 region is CASSREVRGGSNQPQHF. The CDR3, as DNA: TGTGCCAGCTCTCGTGAAGTTCGGGGAGGGAGCAATCAGCCCCAGCATTTT.

The sample holds a few counts of this clonotype. The CDR3 loop reads CASSLGGGRHYGYTF. The CDR3 nucleotides are TGTGCCAGCAGCTTAGGAGGGGGCAGGCACTATGGCTACACCTTC. The chain couples TRBV7-9 to TRBJ1-2, with 7 bases aligning to TRBD1. CDR3 length equals 15 residues. Germline lookup yields CDR1 SEHNR and CDR2 FQNEAQ (reference sequence). After removal of 1 base from V and 3 bases from J, the junction contained 5 bases not matched to a gene.

The chain is built from TRBV3-1 and TRBJ2-1, with D perhaps TRBD2 (5 bases). Germline V gene data show CDR1 as LGHDT and CDR2 as YNNKEL (reference sequence). With 7 bases removed from V and 9 bases from J, the gap between germline ends came to 25 bases. This CDR3 contains 16 residues. The CDR3 nucleotides are TGTGCCAGCAAACAAGGGAGTATTGTCTACGAGGGTGAGCAGTTCTTC. This gives the protein CASKQGSIVYEGEQFF.

V and J are TRBV6-1 and TRBJ2-7, with TRBD2 identical over 9 bases. V lost 5 bases and J lost 7; bases outside the gene matches: 15. Germline V gives CDR1 MNHNS, CDR2 SASEGT. CDR3 length: 16 residues. CDR3 sequence: CASSPRQWREGREQYF. The CDR3 DNA sequence: TGTGCCAGCAGTCCTCGCCAGTGGCGGGAGGGACGGGAGCAGTACTTC.

In this sample, this clonotype turned up many times. V usage is TRBV5-1 and J usage is TRBJ2-7; D is possibly TRBD2 (6 bases). The germline V gene encodes CDR1 SGHRS and CDR2 YFSETQ. There are 14 residues in the CDR3. The germline V and J ends were trimmed by 0 bases and 3 bases, with 10 bases remaining between them. CDR3 coding DNA: TGCGCCAGCAGCTTGGTAGTGGGAGGCTACGAGCAGTACTTC. The encoded protein is CASSLVVGGYEQYF.